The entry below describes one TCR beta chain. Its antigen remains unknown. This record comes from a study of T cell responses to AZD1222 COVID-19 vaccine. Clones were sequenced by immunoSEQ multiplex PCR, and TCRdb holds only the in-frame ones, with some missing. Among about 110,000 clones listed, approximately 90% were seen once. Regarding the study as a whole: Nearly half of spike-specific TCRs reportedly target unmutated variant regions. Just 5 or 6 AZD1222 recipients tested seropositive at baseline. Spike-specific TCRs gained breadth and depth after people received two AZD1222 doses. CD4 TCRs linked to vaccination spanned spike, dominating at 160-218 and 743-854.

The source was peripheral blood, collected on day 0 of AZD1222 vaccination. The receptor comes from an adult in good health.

Here the CDR3 DNA reads TGTGCCAGCAGCTCGGATGCCTCCTACAATGAGCAGTTCTTC. It yields the protein CASSSDASYNEQFF. The V and J genes are TRBV7-3 and TRBJ2-1; D remains ambiguous. The germline CDR1 and CDR2 sequences are SGHTA and FQGTGA. This CDR3 has 14 amino acids. Trimming shortened V by 4 bases and J by 0 bases, and 7 bases separated the two germline ends. Filled out from reference TRBV7-3 and TRBJ2-1, the complete variable domain reads GAGVSQTPSNKVTEKGKYVELRCDPISGHTALYWYRQSLGQGPEFLIYFQGTGAADDSGLPNDRFFAVRPEGSVSTLKIQRTERGDSAVYLCASSSDASYNEQFFGPGTRLTVL.